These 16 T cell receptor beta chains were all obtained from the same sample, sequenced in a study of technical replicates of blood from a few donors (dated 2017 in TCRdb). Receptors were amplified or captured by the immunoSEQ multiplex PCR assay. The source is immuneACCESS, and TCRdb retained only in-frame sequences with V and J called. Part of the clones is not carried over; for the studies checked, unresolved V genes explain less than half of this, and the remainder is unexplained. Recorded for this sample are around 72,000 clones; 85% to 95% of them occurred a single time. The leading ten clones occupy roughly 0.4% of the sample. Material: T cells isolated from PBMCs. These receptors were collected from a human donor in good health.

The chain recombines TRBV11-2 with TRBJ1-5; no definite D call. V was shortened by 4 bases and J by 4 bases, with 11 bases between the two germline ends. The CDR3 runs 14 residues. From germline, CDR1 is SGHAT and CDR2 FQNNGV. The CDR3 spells CASSSQGANQPQHF. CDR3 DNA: TGTGCCAGCAGCTCCCAAGGAGCGAATCAGCCCCAGCATTTT.

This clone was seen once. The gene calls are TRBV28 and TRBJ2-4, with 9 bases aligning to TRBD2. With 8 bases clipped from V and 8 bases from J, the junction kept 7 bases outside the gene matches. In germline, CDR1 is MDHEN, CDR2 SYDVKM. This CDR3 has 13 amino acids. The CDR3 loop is CASPRSGSDIQYF. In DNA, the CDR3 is TGTGCCAGCCCACGTAGCGGGAGTGACATTCAGTACTTC.

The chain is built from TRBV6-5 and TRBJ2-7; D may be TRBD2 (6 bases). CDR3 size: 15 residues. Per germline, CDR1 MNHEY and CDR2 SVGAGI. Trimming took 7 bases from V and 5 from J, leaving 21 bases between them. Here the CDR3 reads CASNTRMEGLHEQYF. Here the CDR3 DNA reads TGTGCCAGCAATACTCGAATGGAGGGGCTTCACGAGCAGTACTTC.

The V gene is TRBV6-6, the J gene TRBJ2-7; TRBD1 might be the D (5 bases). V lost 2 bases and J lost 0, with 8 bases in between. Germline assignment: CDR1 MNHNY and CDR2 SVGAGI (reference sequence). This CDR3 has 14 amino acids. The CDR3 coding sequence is TGTGCCAGCAGTTACCAAGACAGCTCCTACGAGCAGTACTTC. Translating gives CASSYQDSSYEQYF.

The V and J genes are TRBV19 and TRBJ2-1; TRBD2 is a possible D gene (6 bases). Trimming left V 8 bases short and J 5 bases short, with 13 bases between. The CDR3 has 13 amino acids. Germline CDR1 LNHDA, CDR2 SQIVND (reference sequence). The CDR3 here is CASGTGRNNEQFF. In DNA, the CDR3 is TGTGCCAGTGGGACCGGGAGAAACAATGAGCAGTTCTTC. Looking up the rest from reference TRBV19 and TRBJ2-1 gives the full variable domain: DGGITQSPKYLFRKEGQNVTLSCEQNLNHDAMYWYRQDPGQGLRLIYYSQIVNDFQKGDIAEGYSVSREKKESFPLTVTSAQKNPTAFYLCASGTGRNNEQFFGPGTRLTVL.

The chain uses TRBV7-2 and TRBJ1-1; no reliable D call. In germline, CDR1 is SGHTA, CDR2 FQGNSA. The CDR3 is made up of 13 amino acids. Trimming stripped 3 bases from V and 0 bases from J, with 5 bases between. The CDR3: CASSLHLNTEAFF. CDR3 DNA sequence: TGTGCCAGCAGCTTGCACTTGAACACTGAAGCTTTCTTT.

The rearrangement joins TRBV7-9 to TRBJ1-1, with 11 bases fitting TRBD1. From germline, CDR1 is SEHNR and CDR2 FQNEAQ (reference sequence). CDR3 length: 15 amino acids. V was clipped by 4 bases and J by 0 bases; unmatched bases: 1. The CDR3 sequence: CASSWTGGMNTEAFF. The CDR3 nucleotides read TGTGCCAGCAGCTGGACAGGGGGCATGAACACTGAAGCTTTCTTT.

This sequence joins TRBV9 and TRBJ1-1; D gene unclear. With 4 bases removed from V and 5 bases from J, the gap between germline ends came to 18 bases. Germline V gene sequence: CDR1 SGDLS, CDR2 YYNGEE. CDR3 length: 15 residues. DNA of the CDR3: TGTGCCAGCAGCTTACGGTCCGGGGAAATAACTGAAGCTTTCTTT. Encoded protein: CASSLRSGEITEAFF.

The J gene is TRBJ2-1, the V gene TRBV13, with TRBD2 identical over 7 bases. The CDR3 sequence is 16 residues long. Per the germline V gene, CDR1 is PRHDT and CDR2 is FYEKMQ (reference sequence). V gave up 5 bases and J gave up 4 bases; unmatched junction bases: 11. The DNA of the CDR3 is TGTGCCAGCAGCACTCTTCTAGCGGCACAATACAATGAGCAGTTCTTC. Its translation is CASSTLLAAQYNEQFF. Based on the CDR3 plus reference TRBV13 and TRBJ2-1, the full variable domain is AAGVIQSPRHLIKEKRETATLKCYPIPRHDTVYWYQQGPGQDPQFLISFYEKMQSDKGSIPDRFSAQQFSDYHSELNMSSLELGDSALYFCASSTLLAAQYNEQFFGPGTRLTVL.

The CDR3 sequence: CASGEASGSNEQFF. CDR3 nucleotides: TGCGCCAGCGGGGAGGCTAGCGGGAGCAATGAGCAGTTCTTC. This sequence joins TRBV10-2 and TRBJ2-1, with TRBD2 identical over 10 bases. Trimming took 8 bases from V and 6 from J; bases not matched to a gene: 7. CDR3 length: 14 amino acids. From germline, CDR1 is WSHSY and CDR2 SAAADI.

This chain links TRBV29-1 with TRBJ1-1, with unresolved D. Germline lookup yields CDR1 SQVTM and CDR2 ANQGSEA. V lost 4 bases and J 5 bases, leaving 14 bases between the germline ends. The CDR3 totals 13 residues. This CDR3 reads CSVVGTGETEAFF. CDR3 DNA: TGCAGCGTTGTCGGAACGGGTGAGACTGAAGCTTTCTTT.

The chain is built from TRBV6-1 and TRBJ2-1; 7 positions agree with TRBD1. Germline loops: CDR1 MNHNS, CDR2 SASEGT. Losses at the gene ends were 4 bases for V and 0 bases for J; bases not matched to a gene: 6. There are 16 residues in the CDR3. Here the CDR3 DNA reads TGTGCCAGCAGTGCTGTCACAGGGGCCTCCTACAATGAGCAGTTCTTC. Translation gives CASSAVTGASYNEQFF.

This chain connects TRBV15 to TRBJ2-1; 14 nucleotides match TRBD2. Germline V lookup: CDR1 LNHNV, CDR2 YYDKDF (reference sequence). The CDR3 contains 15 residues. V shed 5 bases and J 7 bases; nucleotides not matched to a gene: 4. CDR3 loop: CATSGTSGRLNEQFF. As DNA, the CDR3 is TGTGCCACCAGCGGGACTAGCGGGAGATTAAATGAGCAGTTCTTC.

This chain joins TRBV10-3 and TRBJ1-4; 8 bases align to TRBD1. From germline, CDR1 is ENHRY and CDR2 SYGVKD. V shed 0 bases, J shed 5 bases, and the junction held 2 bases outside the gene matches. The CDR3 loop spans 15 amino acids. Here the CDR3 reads CAISESGTGNEKLFF. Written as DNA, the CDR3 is TGTGCCATCAGTGAGTCCGGGACAGGAAATGAAAAACTGTTTTTT.

CDR3 nucleotides: TGTGCCAGGACCGGGGGACCGGGGATCACCGGGGAGCTGTTTTTT. It yields the protein CARTGGPGITGELFF. The genes are TRBV7-2 and TRBJ2-2; the D gene is possibly TRBD2 (6 bases). CDR3 length: 15 residues. V was trimmed by 9 bases and J by 4 bases, leaving 18 bases between them. Germline V gives CDR1 SGHTA, CDR2 FQGNSA. Full variable domain (rest looked up from reference TRBV7-2 and TRBJ2-2): GAGVSQSPSNKVTEKGKDVELRCDPISGHTALYWYRQSLGQGLEFLIYFQGNSAPDKSGLPSDRFSAERTGGSVSTLTIQRTQQEDSAVYLCARTGGPGITGELFFGEGSRLTVL.

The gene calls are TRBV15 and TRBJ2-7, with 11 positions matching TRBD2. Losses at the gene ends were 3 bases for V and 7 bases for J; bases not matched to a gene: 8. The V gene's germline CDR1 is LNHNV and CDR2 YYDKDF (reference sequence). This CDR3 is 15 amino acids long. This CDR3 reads CATSSSGRGPLEQYF. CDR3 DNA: TGTGCCACCAGCAGTAGCGGGAGGGGCCCCCTGGAGCAGTACTTC. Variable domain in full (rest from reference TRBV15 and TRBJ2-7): DAMVIQNPRYQVTQFGKPVTLSCSQTLNHNVMYWYQQKSSQAPKLLFHYYDKDFNNEADTPDNFQSRRPNTSFCFLDIRSPGLGDTAMYLCATSSSGRGPLEQYFGPGTRLTVT.